This TCR beta chain was found in a study of T cells in Graves' hyperthyroidism and ophthalmopathy (dated by TCRdb to the late 2010s). In the study overall: Peripheral blood samples were taken at initial diagnosis, before any treatment was given. To identify TCR V-J signatures that set the groups apart, the researchers used a discovery cohort of about a hundred patients, made up of 40 to 45 with Graves' ophthalmopathy and approximately 57 with stable Graves' hyperthyroidism. Prospective prediction of ophthalmopathy was tested in an independent validation cohort of some 20 hyperthyroidism patients and 17 patients who later progressed to ophthalmopathy. For training and testing, the approximately 97 patients in the discovery cohort were randomly divided in a 7:3 ratio. The study also compared thyroid tissue and blood T-cell repertoires from over 5 Graves' hyperthyroidism patients. After blood sampling, hyperthyroidism patients were treated with methimazole at a starting dose of 30 mg daily, and ophthalmopathy patients were treated with high-dose intravenous methylprednisolone. According to the paper, TCR Vbeta CDR3 sequencing was carried out on around 140 peripheral blood samples, which came from 40 to 45 ophthalmopathy, approximately 78 hyperthyroidism and approximately 17 progressor patients. Results the study describes overall, beyond this receptor: No statistical method was used to set the sample size in advance, and investigators knew the group allocation. A 13 V-J signature model separated ophthalmopathy from stable hyperthyroidism, with 87.88% sensitivity and roughly 81% specificity in cross-validation and 80%/75% in testing. Blood samples also contained most of the expanded thyroid clonotypes (frequency above 0.001), which suggests that blood repertoires may reflect thyroid immune responses. In validation, the model predicted progression to ophthalmopathy with roughly 66% sensitivity and less than 75% specificity, a median of approximately 6.7 months before onset.

Measured from the cysteine to the phenylalanine, the CDR3 is 13 residues long. Of all the DNA, just the CDR3 is kept, 39 bases in frame from base 1. Relative to germline, V is missing 11 bases and J is missing 6 bases, with 9 bases of the junction outside any gene match. CDR1 and CDR2, looked up from the germline V gene, are SNHLY and FYNNEI. This clonotype was found a few times. The specificity of this receptor is unknown. A clone one base away is much larger, so this may be a read error. The TCR beta CDR3 regions were amplified from RNA transcripts. A first-round RT-PCR of the TCR CDR3 used the HTBI primer set with the Qiagen OneStep RT-PCR kit. Libraries were constructed in a second round of multiplex PCR, after which size selection and purification were performed. Libraries were sequenced paired-end with 100 bp reads on an Illumina HiSeq2000. The source study handled its data this way. SOAPnuke was used to process the raw data, with reads discarded if the reads contained adapters or uncalled bases, had a mean Phred below 15, or lacked an exact constant-primer or identifier match. High-quality paired reads were merged with COPE v1.2.5, and unique nucleotide sequences were defined as clonotypes. Clonotypes were aligned to IMGT TRBV, TRBD and TRBJ reference segments using MiTCR v1.1. Only V-J combinations with frequency above 0.0001, covering roughly 99% of repertoires, were analysed. The TCS score was defined as F50 (clonal expansion) divided by E x V (chaos), with BLOSUM62-based TCRdist calculated between CDR3 peptides within each V-J. Welch's t-statistics and random forest reduced around 510 V-J features to 13, which were used in a naive Bayes classifier (R e1071). Clones were called with MiXCR by TCRdb after fastp trimmed the public reads at Q25, and only in-frame beta chains were retained. Duplicate CDR3 protein sequences are folded into a single record with the most common DNA and genes. The V and J calls reflect TCRdb's pipeline rather than the authors' work. The sample records fewer than 650,000 distinct CDR3 sequences, around 13% of which are singletons. More than 5% of the sample lies in the top ten.

Hyperthyroidism patients were newly diagnosed, had a disease duration of under 2 months, and were aged 18 to 65 years. The study excluded patients with uncontrolled infections, other autoimmune diseases, pregnancy or lactation. Diagnoses relied on clinical symptoms, serum thyroxine and TRAb, thyroid ultrasound and orbital computed tomography. Blood from progressor patients was collected at the time of first diagnosis with hyperthyroidism, before any ophthalmopathy symptoms had appeared. PBMCs were isolated from 8 to 10 ml of fresh peripheral blood by Ficoll-Paque density gradient centrifugation. Progressor patients were initially diagnosed with Graves' hyperthyroidism and developed ophthalmopathy during follow-up. Total RNA was extracted with Trizol reagent, and quality was checked on an Agilent 2100 Bioanalyzer.

The sequencing input was blood. The TCR comes from a woman in her 30s with Graves' hyperthyroidism that later progressed to Graves' ophthalmopathy. The chain is made from TRBV2 and TRBJ2-7; the junction holds 11 bases that match TRBD2. The nucleotide sequence is given as TGTGCCGGCACCATAGCGGGAGGGCTCGAGCAGTACTTC. Translated, this is CAGTIAGGLEQYF.